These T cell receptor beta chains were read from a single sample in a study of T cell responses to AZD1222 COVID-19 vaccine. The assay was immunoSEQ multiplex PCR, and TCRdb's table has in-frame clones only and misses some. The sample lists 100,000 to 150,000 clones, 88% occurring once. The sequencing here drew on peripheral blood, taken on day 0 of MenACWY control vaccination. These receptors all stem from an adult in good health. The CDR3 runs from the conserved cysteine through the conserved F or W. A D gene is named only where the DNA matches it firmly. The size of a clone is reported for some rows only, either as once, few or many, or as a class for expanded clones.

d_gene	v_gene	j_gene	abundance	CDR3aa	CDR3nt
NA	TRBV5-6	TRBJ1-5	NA	CASNSGRGSNQPQHF	TGTGCCAGCAACTCCGGACGGGGAAGTAATCAGCCCCAGCATTTT
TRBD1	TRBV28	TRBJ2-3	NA	CASSPRDRPGDTQYF	TGTGCCAGCAGTCCCCGGGACAGGCCGGGTGATACGCAGTATTTT
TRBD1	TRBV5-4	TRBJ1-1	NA	CASRPEARTGTEAFF	TGTGCCAGCAGACCCGAGGCCAGGACAGGGACTGAAGCTTTCTTT
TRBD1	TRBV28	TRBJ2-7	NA	CASLGTGYYEQYF	TGTGCCAGCCTCGGGACAGGGTACTACGAGCAGTACTTC
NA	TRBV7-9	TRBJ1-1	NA	CASSLQGIMNTEAFF	TGTGCCAGCAGCTTACAGGGTATAATGAACACTGAAGCTTTCTTT
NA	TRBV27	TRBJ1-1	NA	CASSFWGANFHTEAFF	TGTGCCAGCAGTTTCTGGGGGGCGAACTTTCACACTGAAGCTTTCTTT
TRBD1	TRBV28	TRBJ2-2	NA	CASRTGGAGTGELFF	TGTGCCAGTAGAACAGGGGGCGCGGGCACCGGGGAGCTGTTTTTT
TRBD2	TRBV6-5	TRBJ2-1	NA	CASSKREVRYNEQFF	TGTGCCAGCAGTAAGCGGGAGGTTAGGTACAATGAGCAGTTCTTC
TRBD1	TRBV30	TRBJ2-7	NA	CAWSPFTGGTGYEQYF	TGTGCCTGGAGTCCTTTCACAGGGGGAACAGGCTACGAGCAGTACTTC
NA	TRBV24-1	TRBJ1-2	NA	CATSDPNRDDGYTF	TGTGCCACCAGTGATCCGAACAGGGACGATGGCTACACCTTC
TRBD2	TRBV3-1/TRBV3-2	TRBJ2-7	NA	CASSQDWMAREVAYEQYF	TGTGCCAGCAGCCAAGATTGGATGGCGCGGGAGGTAGCCTACGAGCAGTACTTC
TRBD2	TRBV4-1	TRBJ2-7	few	CASSQEPSGSPYEQYF	TGCGCCAGCAGCCAAGAACCCAGCGGGAGCCCCTACGAGCAGTACTTC
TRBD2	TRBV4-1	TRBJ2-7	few	CASSQGGGSNYEQYF	TGCGCCAGCAGCCAAGGGGGAGGGTCCAACTACGAGCAGTACTTC
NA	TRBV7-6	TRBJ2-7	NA	CASSLSIRSYEQYF	TGTGCCAGCAGCTTATCCATCCGGTCCTACGAGCAGTACTTC
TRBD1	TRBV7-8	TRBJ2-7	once	CASSFRPGTGNEQYF	TGTGCCAGCAGCTTCAGACCCGGGACAGGGAACGAGCAGTACTTC
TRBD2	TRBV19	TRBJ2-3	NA	CASSIDPGPGLAGVGGADTQYF	TGTGCCAGTAGTATAGACCCAGGACCGGGACTAGCGGGAGTGGGAGGCGCAGATACGCAGTATTTT
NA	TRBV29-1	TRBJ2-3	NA	CSLRGSTDTQYF	TGCAGCCTGAGGGGAAGCACAGATACGCAGTATTTT
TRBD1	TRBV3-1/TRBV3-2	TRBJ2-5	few	CASSQVGRGLETQYF	TGTGCCAGCAGCCAAGTTGGCAGGGGGCTAGAGACCCAGTACTTC
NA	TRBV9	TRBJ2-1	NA	CASSEAYRGAQFF	TGTGCCAGCAGCGAGGCATATCGAGGCGCGCAGTTCTTC
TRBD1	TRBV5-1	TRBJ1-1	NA	CASSFPLEGARDTEAFF	TGCGCCAGCAGCTTCCCGCTAGAGGGGGCGAGGGACACTGAAGCTTTCTTT
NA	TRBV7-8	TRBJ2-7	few	CASSPGYEQYF	TGTGCCAGCAGCCCCGGGTACGAGCAGTACTTC
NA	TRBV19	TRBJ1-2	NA	CASSIDLAGYTF	TGTGCCAGTAGTATAGATCTTGCTGGCTACACCTTC
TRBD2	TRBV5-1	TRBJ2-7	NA	CASRRTSGDTYEQYF	TGCGCCAGCAGACGTACTAGCGGGGACACCTACGAGCAGTACTTC
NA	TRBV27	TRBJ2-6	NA	CASSFGMAGANVLTF	TGTGCCAGCAGTTTCGGGATGGCTGGGGCCAACGTCCTGACTTTC
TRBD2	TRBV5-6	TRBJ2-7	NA	CASSPRDYAYEQYF	TGTGCCAGCAGCCCCCGGGACTACGCCTACGAGCAGTACTTC
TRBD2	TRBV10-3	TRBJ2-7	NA	CAISEPGLASFSYEQYF	TGTGCCATCAGTGAACCGGGACTAGCGTCCTTCTCCTACGAGCAGTACTTC
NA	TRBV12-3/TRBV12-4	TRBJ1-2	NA	CAQARVQGYTF	TGTGCCCAAGCAAGGGTGCAAGGCTACACCTTC